Below, 28 T cell receptor beta chains from the same sample are listed, as sequenced in a study of cytomegalovirus exposure and HLA in healthy donors. Vbeta (60) and Jbeta (13) primers were used in the PCR. Some clones are missing from TCRdb's copy, which holds only in-frame ones; the method was immunoSEQ multiplex PCR. The data show roughly 180,000 clones, with roughly 80% seen just once and about 7.7% held by the top ten. The sequenced sample consisted of PBMCs. These receptors originate from a woman between 40 and 50 years old in good health and CMV-seropositive.

The chain combines TRBV2 with TRBJ2-1; 8 bases are a match to TRBD2. This CDR3 spans 15 amino acids. Germline CDR1 SNHLY, CDR2 FYNNEI. Trimming cost V 6 bases and J 8 bases; bases outside gene matches: 12. The CDR3 is CASSATGTRKDEQFF. DNA of the CDR3: TGTGCCAGCAGCGCGACCGGGACTAGAAAGGATGAGCAGTTCTTC.

V gene TRBV2 combines with J gene TRBJ1-2, with 8 bases that match TRBD1. The junction had 8 bases not matched to a gene; V was cut back by 4 bases and J by 4 bases. The CDR3 runs 15 residues. Germline CDR1 is SNHLY and CDR2 is FYNNEI. CDR3 loop: CASSGSGGPLYGYTF. The CDR3 DNA sequence: TGTGCCAGCAGTGGATCAGGGGGCCCCCTCTATGGCTACACCTTC.

The rearrangement uses TRBV10-3 and TRBJ1-5; TRBD1 aligns across 7 bases. V lost 0 bases and J lost 6; bases outside the gene matches: 5. The V gene's germline CDR1 is ENHRY and CDR2 SYGVKD. CDR3 length equals 15 residues. In DNA, the CDR3 is TGTGCCATCAGTGAGTCGCAGGGGGTAGGTCAGCCCCAGCATTTT. Amino acid sequence: CAISESQGVGQPQHF.

The rearrangement links TRBV6-5 to TRBJ1-2; D may be TRBD1 (5 bases). The CDR3 contains 12 residues. Between the trimmed V and J ends, which lost 5 bases and 7 bases, there was a span of 11 bases. Looked up from germline, CDR1 is MNHEY and CDR2 is SVGAGI. Written as DNA, the CDR3 is TGTGCCAGCAGTATCCGTACAGGTGGCTACACCTTC. It yields the protein CASSIRTGGYTF.

A note on this clone: At the DNA level, this CDR3 is encoded by other sequences in the same sample as well. This rearrangement joins TRBV6-5 to TRBJ1-4, with 9 bases matching TRBD1. CDR1 is MNHEY, CDR2 SVGAGI, per germline. The length of the CDR3 is 14 residues. With 0 bases clipped from V and 7 bases from J, the junction kept 0 bases outside the gene matches. CDR3 nucleotide sequence: TGTGCCAGCAGTTACTCGGACAGGGGTGAAAAACTGTTTTTT. As protein: CASSYSDRGEKLFF.

This clone was detected only a few times. This sequence joins TRBV5-1 and TRBJ1-2, with D tentatively TRBD1 (5 bases). The V and J ends lost 1 base and 2 bases respectively, with 9 bases between them. Germline CDR1 SGHRS, CDR2 YFSETQ. The CDR3 covers 14 residues. The CDR3 DNA follows: TGCGCCAGCAGCTTGAACCGGGGGAACTATGGCTACACCTTC. Protein product: CASSLNRGNYGYTF.

This clone was picked up one time. The chain has TRBV7-2 and TRBJ2-1; 12 nucleotides match TRBD2. The CDR3 covers 15 residues. Germline values: CDR1 SGHTA, CDR2 FQGNSA. With V trimmed by 3 bases and J by 5 bases, 2 bases remained unmatched. DNA for the CDR3: TGTGCCAGCAGCTTGACTAGCGGGGGCCACAATGAGCAGTTCTTC. As protein: CASSLTSGGHNEQFF.

J is TRBJ1-1 and V is TRBV5-8; no definite D call. Trimming pared 1 base from V and 6 bases from J, leaving 13 bases between. Germline CDR1 and CDR2: SGHTS and YDEGEE. The CDR3 loop spans 14 amino acids. The CDR3 loop reads CASSLRRRSAEAFF. In DNA, the CDR3 is TGTGCCAGCAGCTTGCGTAGGAGGAGCGCTGAAGCTTTCTTT.

The chain combines TRBV19 with TRBJ1-5, with D possibly matching TRBD1 (6 bases). CDR3 size: 14 residues. V was trimmed by 9 bases and J by 3 bases, leaving 15 bases between them. The germline CDR1 and CDR2 sequences are LNHDA and SQIVND (reference sequence). CDR3 nucleotide sequence: TGTGCCAGCCGAAACACAGGGTCCAATCAGCCCCAGCATTTT. Translation gives CASRNTGSNQPQHF.

V and J are TRBV19 and TRBJ2-5; 9 positions agree with TRBD2. The J call may be in error: the DNA end matches TRBJ2-7 better. In germline, CDR1 is LNHDA, CDR2 SQIVND (reference sequence). The CDR3 spans 14 residues. This CDR3 reads CASSGLATLDEQYF. The CDR3 DNA sequence: TGTGCCAGTAGCGGACTAGCGACACTCGACGAGCAGTACTTC.

CDR3 loop: CASSFNRGSGQPQHF. The DNA for the CDR3 is TGTGCCAGCAGCTTCAATCGAGGGAGCGGTCAGCCCCAGCATTTT. The rearrangement uses TRBV11-2 and TRBJ1-5, with unresolved D. V shed 3 bases and J shed 6 bases, with 15 bases lying between them. CDR3 length: 15 residues. Germline CDR1 SGHAT, CDR2 FQNNGV.

The rearrangement links TRBV5-1 to TRBJ2-7; 7 bases line up with TRBD1. Germline assignment: CDR1 SGHRS and CDR2 YFSETQ. V was pared by 7 bases and J by 1 base, with 8 bases of the junction left unmatched. The CDR3 covers 14 residues. In nucleotides, the CDR3 is TGCGCCAGCGGACGGGACAGCACATCCTACGAGCAGTACTTC. This encodes CASGRDSTSYEQYF.

The chain recombines TRBV27 with TRBJ2-7, with 11 bases lining up with TRBD2. The CDR3 has 15 amino acids. Germline-derived CDR1 and CDR2 are MNHEY and SMNVEV (reference sequence). The V segment lost 6 bases and the J segment 3 bases; nucleotides outside the gene matches: 7. The DNA for the CDR3 is TGTGCCAGCAGGATGGGACTAGCGGAACACTACGAGCAGTACTTC. This gives the protein CASRMGLAEHYEQYF.

In this sample, this clone turned up once. CDR3 in DNA: TGTGCCAGCAGCCCGACGGACAGCAGAGATGAGCAGTTCTTC. Amino acid sequence: CASSPTDSRDEQFF. The gene calls are TRBV11-3 and TRBJ2-1; D possibly corresponds to TRBD1 (6 bases). With 5 bases removed from V and 8 bases from J, the gap between germline ends came to 16 bases. The CDR3 contains 14 residues. Germline V CDR1 and CDR2: SGHNT, YENEEA.

This chain connects TRBV7-9 to TRBJ1-1; no definite D call. The CDR3 covers 16 residues. Germline V CDR1 and CDR2: SEHNR, FQNEAQ (reference sequence). With 5 bases removed from V and 0 bases from J, the gap between germline ends came to 16 bases. The chain's CDR3 is CASSGERTALNTEAFF. The CDR3 DNA is TGTGCCAGCAGCGGGGAGCGGACTGCGCTGAACACTGAAGCTTTCTTT.

The CDR3: CASSLSVAETQYF. Here the CDR3 DNA reads TGTGCCAGCAGCTTATCAGTAGCAGAGACCCAGTACTTC. The chain has TRBV11-1 and TRBJ2-5; D gene unclear. Germline CDR1 and CDR2: SGHAT and FQDESV (reference sequence). The germline V and J ends were trimmed by 2 bases and 4 bases, with 8 bases remaining between them. This CDR3 is 13 amino acids long.

This chain uses TRBV11-2 with TRBJ2-1; D is perhaps TRBD1 (6 bases). Trimming left V 2 bases short and J 2 bases short, with 13 bases between. The CDR3 contains 16 residues. The germline V gene encodes CDR1 SGHAT and CDR2 FQNNGV. CDR3 sequence: CASSLSPDSTYNEQFF. The CDR3 DNA sequence: TGTGCCAGCAGCTTATCCCCGGACAGCACCTACAATGAGCAGTTCTTC. Supplemented by reference TRBV11-2 and TRBJ2-1, the full variable domain reads EAGVAQSPRYKIIEKRQSVAFWCNPISGHATLYWYQQILGQGPKLLIQFQNNGVVDDSQLPKDRFSAERLKGVDSTLKIQPAKLEDSAVYLCASSLSPDSTYNEQFFGPGTRLTVL.

The chain combines TRBV28 with TRBJ1-2; 11 bases agree with TRBD1. Germline CDR1 MDHEN, CDR2 SYDVKM. The ends lost 6 bases at V and 5 bases at J; junction bases unmatched: 11. The CDR3 loop spans 16 amino acids. CDR3 residues: CASSRGGTGGEYGYTF. The CDR3 coding sequence is TGTGCCAGCAGCCGAGGGGGGACAGGGGGTGAATATGGCTACACCTTC.

The chain is built from TRBV10-3 and TRBJ2-1; 9 bases map to TRBD1. The CDR3 sequence is 16 residues long. V lost 5 bases, J lost 2 bases, and 7 bases stayed unmatched. Per the germline V gene, CDR1 is ENHRY and CDR2 is SYGVKD. The chain's CDR3 is CAISLGQGWPYNEQFF. CDR3 DNA sequence: TGTGCCATCAGTCTGGGACAGGGTTGGCCCTACAATGAGCAGTTCTTC.

The V gene is TRBV2, the J gene TRBJ1-1; the D is unclear. This CDR3 has 15 residues. V was clipped by 1 base and J by 5 bases, with 14 bases between them. From germline, CDR1 is SNHLY and CDR2 FYNNEI. DNA for the CDR3: TGTGCCAGCAGTGAAGATATAGCCGCGGGAACTGAAGCTTTCTTT. Its translation: CASSEDIAAGTEAFF.

The chain uses TRBV4-1 and TRBJ2-7; a possible D gene is TRBD1 (5 bases). With 1 base removed from V and 2 bases from J, the gap between germline ends came to 12 bases. This CDR3 region has 15 residues. Germline lookup yields CDR1 MGHRA and CDR2 YSYEKL. CDR3 DNA: TGCGCCAGCAGCCAAGCGGCAGGGCCGACCTACGAGCAGTACTTC. It is translated as CASSQAAGPTYEQYF.

The rearrangement joins TRBV28 to TRBJ2-5, with 11 bases that match TRBD2. V lost 2 bases to trimming and J lost 4 bases; unmatched junction nucleotides: 21. This CDR3 is built from 21 residues. CDR1 is MDHEN and CDR2 is SYDVKM in the germline V gene. The chain's CDR3 is CASSLRVWWTSGRPVRETQYF. In DNA form, the CDR3 reads TGTGCCAGCAGTTTACGGGTCTGGTGGACTAGCGGGCGCCCGGTGAGAGAGACCCAGTACTTC.

The V call is TRBV6-5, the J call TRBJ2-5; D is uncertain. Germline V gene data show CDR1 as MNHEY and CDR2 as SVGAGI. Trimming took 2 bases from V and 0 from J, leaving 7 bases between them. The CDR3 runs 14 residues. CDR3 loop: CASSYGRYQETQYF. The DNA of the CDR3 is TGTGCCAGCAGTTACGGCAGGTACCAAGAGACCCAGTACTTC.

V usage is TRBV28 and J usage is TRBJ2-5; D is possibly TRBD2 (5 bases). V lost 6 bases and J lost 2, with 13 bases in between. Germline V gives CDR1 MDHEN, CDR2 SYDVKM. The CDR3 has 14 residues. The CDR3 DNA reads as TGTGCCAGCAGCTCTCCGCCGGGGCAAGAGACCCAGTACTTC. Residues: CASSSPPGQETQYF.

V is TRBV29-1 and J is TRBJ2-2; 8 bases map to TRBD1. This CDR3 is 14 amino acids long. The V and J ends lost 6 bases and 3 bases, in that order; junction bases with no gene match: 6. Germline loops: CDR1 SQVTM, CDR2 ANQGSEA. The CDR3: CSVIQGVDTGELFF. The CDR3, as DNA: TGCAGCGTCATACAGGGGGTTGACACCGGGGAGCTGTTTTTT.

This rearrangement joins TRBV18 to TRBJ1-1, with TRBD1 identical over 11 bases. With 2 bases clipped from V and 1 base from J, the junction kept 6 bases outside the gene matches. Germline CDR1 KGHSH, CDR2 LQKENI. The length of the CDR3 is 17 residues. The CDR3 loop reads CASSPIGQGASNTEAFF. CDR3 DNA: TGTGCCAGCTCACCAATAGGACAGGGGGCCTCGAACACTGAAGCTTTCTTT.

The CDR3 sequence is CASSQDRKGAGLAGDSGELFF. The CDR3 coding sequence is TGTGCCAGCAGCCAAGACAGGAAAGGGGCAGGACTAGCGGGAGACTCCGGGGAGCTGTTTTTT. The chain links TRBV4-2 to TRBJ2-2; 13 bases agree with TRBD2. V was pared by 0 bases and J by 6 bases, with 16 bases of the junction left unmatched. Per germline, CDR1 LGHNA and CDR2 YNFKEQ. This CDR3 region has 21 residues.

On this clone itself: The conserved closing phenylalanine or tryptophan is absent in this CDR3, likely reflecting a read error. The chain uses TRBV28 and TRBJ1-1; TRBD1 aligns across 8 bases. The CDR3 has 13 amino acids. CDR1 and CDR2 from the germline V gene are MDHEN and SYDVKM. Trimming at V came to 5 bases and at J to 8 bases, leaving 7 bases not matched to a gene. The CDR3 reads CASSHRGTGEAFS. Written as DNA, the CDR3 is TGTGCCAGCAGTCATCGCGGGACAGGAGAAGCTTTCTCT.